The next 19 T cell receptor beta chains were all read from a single sample in a study of beta chain features in type 1 diabetes. Of the isolated RNA, all was reverse transcribed, and so the sequenced material was expressed TCRB transcripts. The method was immunoSEQ multiplex PCR; TCRdb's version includes in-frame clones alone and lacks a portion of them. The sample yields 150,000 or so clones, 7% to 10% seen once. Input material: central memory CD4+ T cells from blood. These receptors originate from a man aged 18 to 35 in good health.

The V call is TRBV5-1, the J call TRBJ1-2, with D perhaps TRBD1 (6 bases). The germline CDR1 and CDR2 sequences are SGHRS and YFSETQ. V was pared by 3 bases and J by 7 bases, with 13 bases between. The CDR3 extends over 13 amino acids. CDR3 loop: CASSSRGGFGYTF. CDR3 nucleotide sequence: TGCGCCAGCAGCTCTAGGGGGGGCTTTGGCTACACCTTC.

The chain recombines TRBV6-6 with TRBJ2-1; 8 nucleotides match TRBD1. V lost 6 bases to trimming and J lost 6 bases; unmatched junction nucleotides: 4. The length of the CDR3 is 13 residues. Germline V gene sequence: CDR1 MNHNY, CDR2 SVGAGI (reference sequence). CDR3 bases: TGTGCCAGCAGCACGGACAGGGCCAATGAGCAGTTCTTC. Translated, it gives CASSTDRANEQFF.

This clone has just a few counts. The chain employs TRBV19 and TRBJ2-5, with 7 bases identical to TRBD2. Trimming took 5 bases from V and 7 from J; bases not matched to a gene: 10. The CDR3 covers 14 residues. In germline, CDR1 is LNHDA, CDR2 SQIVND (reference sequence). This chain's CDR3 is CASSASGAKTTQYF. The CDR3, as DNA: TGTGCCAGTAGTGCAAGCGGGGCCAAGACGACCCAGTACTTC.

There are a few counts of this clone. The chain recombines TRBV27 with TRBJ2-5; 9 bases agree with TRBD1. In germline, CDR1 is MNHEY, CDR2 SMNVEV (reference sequence). CDR3 length: 13 amino acids. The V segment lost 8 bases and the J segment 0 bases; nucleotides outside the gene matches: 1. CDR3 residues: CASRDRDQETQYF. The CDR3 coding sequence is TGTGCCAGCCGGGACAGGGACCAAGAGACCCAGTACTTC.

The V call is TRBV7-6, the J call TRBJ2-5; 12 positions match TRBD2. The CDR3 extends over 17 amino acids. V shed 1 base and J 9 bases; nucleotides not matched to a gene: 12. CDR1 and CDR2 from the germline V gene are SGHVS and FNYEAQ. The CDR3 here is CASSLGATSGGRRPQYF. CDR3 nucleotide sequence: TGTGCCAGCAGCTTAGGGGCGACTAGCGGGGGACGGAGGCCCCAGTACTTC.

This clone was counted many times. The V call is TRBV29-1, the J call TRBJ2-3; 9 bases agree with TRBD2. Germline CDR1 is SQVTM and CDR2 is ANQGSEA. Unmatched junction bases numbered 9, after V lost 6 bases and J lost 5 bases. The CDR3 sequence is 14 residues long. The CDR3 spells CSVALSAGGDTQYF. The DNA of the CDR3 is TGCAGCGTGGCCCTCTCAGCGGGGGGAGATACGCAGTATTTT.

This clone was seen a single time. The chain carries TRBV7-7 and TRBJ2-5; the match to TRBD2 covers 8 bases. Trimming at V came to 5 bases and at J to 1 base, leaving 6 bases not matched to a gene. The germline V gene has CDR1 SSHAT and CDR2 FNYEAQ (reference sequence). The CDR3 extends over 15 amino acids. CDR3 DNA sequence: TGTGCCAGCAGCCACGGGGGGGGAGGCCAAGAGACCCAGTACTTC. Its protein product is CASSHGGGGQETQYF.

This clone was seen a few times. CDR3 nucleotide sequence: TGTGCCAGCAGTACGGACTTCTCCTACAATGAGCAGTTCTTC. It yields the protein CASSTDFSYNEQFF. V is TRBV7-3 and J is TRBJ2-1; D is perhaps TRBD2 (5 bases). CDR3 length equals 14 residues. V was trimmed by 6 bases and J by 0 bases, leaving 9 bases between them. The germline V gene encodes CDR1 SGHTA and CDR2 FQGTGA.

V and J are TRBV19 and TRBJ2-1; 8 bases agree with TRBD2. The CDR3 length is 16 residues. Losses at the gene ends were 5 bases for V and 6 bases for J; bases not matched to a gene: 12. Germline CDR1 is LNHDA and CDR2 is SQIVND (reference sequence). CDR3 DNA sequence: TGTGCCAGTAGTTTGAGCGGGGGCCGAACAATCAATGAGCAGTTCTTC. It translates to CASSLSGGRTINEQFF.

This clone occurred many times. This chain joins TRBV7-9 and TRBJ1-5; weak D call: TRBD1 (5 bases). The V end lost 2 bases, the J end lost 6 bases, and 5 bases lay between the germline ends. The CDR3 loop spans 12 amino acids. From germline, CDR1 is SEHNR and CDR2 FQNEAQ (reference sequence). The CDR3 DNA reads TGTGCCAGCAGCTTACAGGGTCAGCCCCAGCATTTT. Translating it yields CASSLQGQPQHF.

The chain employs TRBV5-1 and TRBJ2-2; D is uncertain. The CDR3 is 16 residues long. Trimming stripped 0 bases from V and 4 bases from J, with 13 bases between. Germline CDR1 is SGHRS and CDR2 is YFSETQ. The CDR3 region is CASSLDVGARTGELFF. The CDR3, as DNA: TGCGCCAGCAGCTTGGATGTCGGAGCGCGCACCGGGGAGCTGTTTTTT.

This clone occurred a few times. J is TRBJ1-2 and V is TRBV30; a weak D match, TRBD1 (5 bases). The V and J ends lost 4 bases and 5 bases respectively, with 17 bases between them. The CDR3 runs 14 residues. Germline V gene data show CDR1 as GTSNPN and CDR2 as SVGIG (reference sequence). The CDR3: CAWIIPGERYGYTF. DNA of the CDR3: TGTGCCTGGATTATCCCGGGGGAGCGTTATGGCTACACCTTC.

This clone was found a few times. Other DNA sequences in this specimen translate into the identical CDR3. The V call is TRBV25-1, the J call TRBJ2-6; TRBD1 agrees at 8 bases. There are 16 residues in the CDR3. With 5 bases clipped from V and 5 bases from J, the junction kept 8 bases outside the gene matches. Germline V gene sequence: CDR1 MGHDK, CDR2 SYGVNS. CDR3 bases: TGTGCCAGCAGTTCGGGACAGGTTCCCTGGGCCAACGTCCTGACTTTC. As protein: CASSSGQVPWANVLTF.

This clone was counted at least ten times. Other DNA sequences in the sample encode the same CDR3. The genes are TRBV29-1 and TRBJ2-2; 8 nucleotides align to TRBD1. Germline loops: CDR1 SQVTM, CDR2 ANQGSEA. The V and J ends lost 6 bases and 0 bases, in that order; junction bases with no gene match: 0. CDR3 length equals 13 residues. The CDR3 bases are TGCAGCGTGGACAGGGCGAACACCGGGGAGCTGTTTTTT. Translating it yields CSVDRANTGELFF.

This clone was counted at least ten times. The rearrangement joins TRBV5-4 to TRBJ2-2, with D possibly being TRBD2 (5 bases). The CDR3 extends over 13 amino acids. Between the trimmed V and J ends, which lost 4 bases and 6 bases, there was a span of 10 bases. Per the germline V gene, CDR1 is SGHNT and CDR2 is YYREEE (reference sequence). CDR3 residues: CASSVPGSGELFF. CDR3 bases: TGTGCCAGCAGCGTGCCGGGGTCCGGGGAGCTGTTTTTT.

This clone was counted a few times. The J gene is TRBJ2-1, the V gene TRBV5-4; D might be TRBD1 (6 bases). Germline loops: CDR1 SGHNT, CDR2 YYREEE (reference sequence). The CDR3 consists of 15 residues. Deletions cut 4 bases from V and 5 bases from J, with 16 bases between. The CDR3 protein is CASSPGGQTNNEQFF. CDR3 nucleotides: TGTGCCAGCAGCCCAGGAGGACAGACTAACAATGAGCAGTTCTTC.

This clone turned up a few times. The V and J genes are TRBV28 and TRBJ2-7; 7 nucleotides match TRBD1. Per germline, CDR1 MDHEN and CDR2 SYDVKM. This CDR3 is built from 14 residues. V gave up 3 bases and J gave up 1 base; unmatched junction bases: 3. CDR3 region: CASSFWGQSYEQYF. CDR3 in DNA: TGTGCCAGCAGTTTTTGGGGACAGTCCTACGAGCAGTACTTC.

The chain carries TRBV18 and TRBJ1-4, with 7 positions matching TRBD1. Germline loops: CDR1 KGHSH, CDR2 LQKENI. The trim removed 2 bases at V and 14 bases at J, leaving 8 bases unmatched. This CDR3 region has 13 residues. CDR3 bases: TGTGCCAGCTCACCAGATGGGACAGCAGGTCTGTTTTTT. Protein: CASSPDGTAGLFF.

The chain recombines TRBV14 with TRBJ2-5; TRBD2 aligns across 15 bases. The CDR3 loop spans 18 amino acids. CDR1 SGHDN and CDR2 FVKESK come from the germline V gene. Trimming cost V 4 bases and J 5 bases; bases outside gene matches: 11. The DNA of the CDR3 is TGTGCCAGCAGCCGCGACGGGACTAGCGGGGGGACCCGGGAGACCCAGTACTTC. Protein: CASSRDGTSGGTRETQYF.